This T cell receptor (beta chain) was captured in a study of T cells in Graves' hyperthyroidism and ophthalmopathy. This clonotype has a count of ten or more. The investigators amplified TCR beta CDR3 regions from RNA transcripts. With the HTBI primer set, the TCR CDR3 went through a first round of RT-PCR. TCRdb called the multiplex PCR reads again in MiXCR, with one record for every CDR3 protein. The table includes a few hundred thousand distinct CDR3 sequences, under 15% detected once. Unmatched junction bases numbered 7, after V lost 4 bases and J lost 4 bases. The V gene's germline CDR1 is KGHDR and CDR2 SFDVKD. This CDR3 contains 17 residues.

The chain joins TRBV24-1 to TRBJ2-1; 12 bases line up with TRBD2. Input material: blood. This clonotype was sampled from a woman aged 25 to 39 with Graves' hyperthyroidism. CDR3 nucleotide sequence: TGTGCCACCAGTGAGTATGGGGGACTAGCGGGTTACAATGAGCAGTTCTTC. This encodes CATSEYGGLAGYNEQFF.